These T cell receptor beta chains were read from a single sample in a study of shared clonotypes between healthy human individuals. Method: immunoSEQ multiplex PCR; TCRdb's copy keeps in-frame clones and lacks some. This table holds over a million clones, about 77% found once. What was sequenced was memory CD4+ T cells sorted from blood. The source of these receptors is a man between 18 and 29 years old in good health. Each CDR3 is given with its conserved first and last residue. D genes are given only for firm matches. Size is omitted from some rows. Given values are once, few, many or a class for expanded clones.

size	length	V	J	D	CDR3	DNA
-	14	TRBV10-3	TRBJ2-1	TRBD2	CAISVSGGANEQFF	TGTGCCATCAGTGTAAGCGGGGGGGCCAATGAGCAGTTCTTC
few	13	TRBV19	TRBJ1-1	-	CASSNTGDTEAFF	TGTGCCAGTAGTAATACTGGAGACACTGAAGCTTTCTTT
-	15	TRBV7-2	TRBJ2-1	-	CASTRLAGVYNEQFF	TGTGCCAGCACTCGCTTGGCAGGGGTGTACAATGAGCAGTTCTTC
-	13	TRBV2	TRBJ2-2	-	CASSRGATGELFF	TGTGCCAGCAGTCGGGGGGCCACCGGGGAGCTGTTTTTT
once	14	TRBV7-8	TRBJ2-7	-	CASSLVGGTYEQYF	TGTGCCAGCAGCTTAGTCGGGGGCACCTACGAGCAGTACTTC
few	13	TRBV30	TRBJ1-5	-	CAWSVSRNQPQHF	TGTGCCTGGAGTGTATCGCGCAATCAGCCCCAGCATTTT
-	11	TRBV2	TRBJ2-7	-	CASRDNGGHDF	TGTGCCAGCAGAGACAACGGAGGCCATGACTTC
-	17	TRBV10-2	TRBJ2-3	TRBD2	CASSGWGTSGGRDTQYF	TGCGCCAGCAGTGGATGGGGGACTAGCGGGGGCCGCGATACGCAGTATTTT
once	15	TRBV7-2	TRBJ2-7	TRBD1	CASSLQTGGPNEQYF	TGTGCCAGCAGCCTCCAGACAGGGGGCCCCAACGAGCAGTACTTC
-	12	TRBV18	TRBJ2-7	-	CASSVAAYEQYF	TGTGCCAGCTCTGTGGCCGCCTACGAGCAGTACTTC
-	15	TRBV6-1	TRBJ2-2	-	CASSVVEMGTGELFF	TGTGCCAGCAGCGTAGTGGAGATGGGTACCGGGGAGCTGTTTTTT
few	16	TRBV29-1	TRBJ2-3	TRBD2	CSVEGLAGGSTDTQYF	TGCAGCGTTGAAGGTCTGGCGGGGGGGAGCACAGATACGCAGTATTTT
once	18	TRBV4-1	TRBJ2-2	TRBD1	CASSQEKTGQANTGELFF	TGCGCCAGCAGCCAAGAAAAGACGGGACAGGCGAACACCGGGGAGCTGTTTTTT
few	14	TRBV7-6	TRBJ2-7	TRBD2	CASSSRWGEGEQYF	TGTGCCAGCAGCTCCAGGTGGGGGGAGGGCGAGCAGTACTTC
-	15	TRBV4-1	TRBJ2-3	TRBD1	CASSQEGDRADTQYF	TGCGCCAGCAGCCAAGAGGGGGACAGGGCCGATACGCAGTATTTT
-	14	TRBV6-5	TRBJ1-5	-	CASSWGRGNQPQHF	TGTGCCAGCAGTTGGGGGAGGGGCAACCAGCCCCAGCATTTT
-	15	TRBV6-5	TRBJ1-1	TRBD1	CASSKDRLMNTEAFF	TGTGCCAGCAGTAAGGACAGGTTAATGAACACTGAAGCTTTCTTT